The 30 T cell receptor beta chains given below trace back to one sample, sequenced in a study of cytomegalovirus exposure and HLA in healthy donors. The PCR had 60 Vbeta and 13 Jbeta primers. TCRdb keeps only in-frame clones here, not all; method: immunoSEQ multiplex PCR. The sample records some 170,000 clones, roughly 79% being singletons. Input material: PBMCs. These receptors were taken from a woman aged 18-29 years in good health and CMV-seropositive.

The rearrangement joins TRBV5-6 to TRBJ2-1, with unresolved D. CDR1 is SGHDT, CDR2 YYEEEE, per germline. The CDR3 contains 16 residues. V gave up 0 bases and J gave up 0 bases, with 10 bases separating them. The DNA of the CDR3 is TGTGCCAGCAGCTTGGTACCCCCTAGCTCCTACAATGAGCAGTTCTTC. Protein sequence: CASSLVPPSSYNEQFF.

The chain's CDR3 is CASSTLAGGADTQYF. The CDR3 bases are TGTGCCAGCAGCACGCTAGCGGGGGGTGCAGATACGCAGTATTTT. The chain couples TRBV7-8 to TRBJ2-3, with TRBD2 identical over 11 bases. The trim removed 5 bases at V and 4 bases at J, leaving 5 bases unmatched. Germline CDR1 reads SGHVS; CDR2 reads FQNEAQ. The CDR3 has 15 amino acids. Full variable domain (outside the CDR3, taken from reference TRBV7-8 and TRBJ2-3): GAGVSQSPRYKVAKRGQDVALRCDPISGHVSLFWYQQALGQGPEFLTYFQNEAQLDKSGLPSDRFFAERPEGSVSTLKIQRTQQEDSAVYLCASSTLAGGADTQYFGPGTRLTVL.

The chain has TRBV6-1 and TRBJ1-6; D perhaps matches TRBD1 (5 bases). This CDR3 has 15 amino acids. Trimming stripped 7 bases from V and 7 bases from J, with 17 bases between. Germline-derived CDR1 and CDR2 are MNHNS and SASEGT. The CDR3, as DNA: TGTGCCAGCAACCCCGTTAAGACAGAAAATTCACCCCTCCACTTT. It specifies CASNPVKTENSPLHF.

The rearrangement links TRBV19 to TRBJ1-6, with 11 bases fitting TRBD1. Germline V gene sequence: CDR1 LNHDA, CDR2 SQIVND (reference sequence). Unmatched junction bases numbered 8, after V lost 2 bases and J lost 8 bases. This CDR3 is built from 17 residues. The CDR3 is CASSIFGQGAQDSPLHF. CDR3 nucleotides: TGTGCCAGTAGTATATTTGGACAGGGGGCCCAGGATTCACCCCTCCACTTT.

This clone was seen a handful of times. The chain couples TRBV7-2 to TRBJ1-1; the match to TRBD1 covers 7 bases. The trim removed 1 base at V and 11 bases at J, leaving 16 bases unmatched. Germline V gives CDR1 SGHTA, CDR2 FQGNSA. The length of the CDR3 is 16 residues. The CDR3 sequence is CASSLGAGTVGLGAFF. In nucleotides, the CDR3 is TGTGCCAGCAGCTTAGGGGCCGGGACAGTCGGTCTCGGCGCTTTCTTT.

CDR3 sequence: CASSLREGTGELFF. CDR3 sequence (DNA): TGCGCCAGCAGCCTCAGGGAGGGGACCGGGGAGCTGTTTTTT. V is TRBV10-2 and J is TRBJ2-2; 7 nucleotides match TRBD2. The CDR3 runs to 14 residues. Germline lookup yields CDR1 WSHSY and CDR2 SAAADI. V trimming: 6 bases; J trimming: 5 bases; junction bases outside the gene matches: 6.

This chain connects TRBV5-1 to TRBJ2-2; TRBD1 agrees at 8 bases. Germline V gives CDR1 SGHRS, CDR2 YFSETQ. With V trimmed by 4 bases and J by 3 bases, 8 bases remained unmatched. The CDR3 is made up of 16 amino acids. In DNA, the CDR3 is TGCGCCAGCAGCCCTCAGGGGGCAGGCGACACCGGGGAGCTGTTTTTT. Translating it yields CASSPQGAGDTGELFF.

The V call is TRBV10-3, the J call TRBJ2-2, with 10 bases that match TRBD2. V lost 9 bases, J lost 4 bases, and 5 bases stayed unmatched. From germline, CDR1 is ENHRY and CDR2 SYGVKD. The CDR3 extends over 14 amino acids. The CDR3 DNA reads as TGTGCCATAAGCGGGGGGGCCAGCACCGGGGAGCTGTTTTTT. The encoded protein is CAISGGASTGELFF.

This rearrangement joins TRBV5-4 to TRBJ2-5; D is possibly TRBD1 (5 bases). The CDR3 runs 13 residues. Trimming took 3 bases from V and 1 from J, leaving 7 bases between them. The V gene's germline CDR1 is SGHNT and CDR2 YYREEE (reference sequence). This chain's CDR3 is CASSWTSQETQYF. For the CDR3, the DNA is TGTGCCAGCAGCTGGACATCCCAAGAGACCCAGTACTTC.

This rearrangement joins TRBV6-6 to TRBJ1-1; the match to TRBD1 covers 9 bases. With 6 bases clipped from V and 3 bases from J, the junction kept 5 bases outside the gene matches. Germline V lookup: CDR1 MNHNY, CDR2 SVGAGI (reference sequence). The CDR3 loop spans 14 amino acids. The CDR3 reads CASRGDREDTEAFF. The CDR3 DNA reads TGTGCCAGCAGGGGGGACAGGGAGGACACTGAAGCTTTCTTT.

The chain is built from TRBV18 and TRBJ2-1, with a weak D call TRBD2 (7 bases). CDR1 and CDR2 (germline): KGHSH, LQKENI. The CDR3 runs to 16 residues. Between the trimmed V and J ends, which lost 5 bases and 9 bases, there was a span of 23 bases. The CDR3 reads CASSSAIPGGGREQFF. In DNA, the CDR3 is TGTGCCAGCTCATCGGCTATTCCCGGCGGGGGCCGTGAGCAGTTCTTC.

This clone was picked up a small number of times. The CDR3 here is CASRRGQVAETQYF. CDR3 DNA sequence: TGTGCCAGCAGGCGGGGACAGGTGGCTGAGACCCAGTACTTC. V gene TRBV6-5 combines with J gene TRBJ2-5; 8 bases match TRBD1. The CDR3 sequence is 14 residues long. CDR1 MNHEY and CDR2 SVGAGI come from the germline V gene. J gave up 5 bases and V 6 bases, and 8 bases lay outside the gene matches.

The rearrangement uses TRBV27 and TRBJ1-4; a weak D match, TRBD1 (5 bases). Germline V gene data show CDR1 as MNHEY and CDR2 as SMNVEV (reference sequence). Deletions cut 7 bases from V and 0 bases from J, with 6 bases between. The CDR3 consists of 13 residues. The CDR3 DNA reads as TGTGCCAGCAAGGGGTCAACTAATGAAAAACTGTTTTTT. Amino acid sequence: CASKGSTNEKLFF. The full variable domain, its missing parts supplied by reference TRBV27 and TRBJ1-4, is EAQVTQNPRYLITVTGKKLTVTCSQNMNHEYMSWYRQDPGLGLRQIYYSMNVEVTDKGDVPEGYKVSRKEKRNFPLILESPSPNQTSLYFCASKGSTNEKLFFGSGTQLSVL.

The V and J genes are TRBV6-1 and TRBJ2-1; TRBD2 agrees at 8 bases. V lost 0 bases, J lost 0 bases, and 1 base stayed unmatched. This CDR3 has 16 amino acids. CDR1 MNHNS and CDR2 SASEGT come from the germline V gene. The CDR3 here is CASSEAAGGSYNEQFF. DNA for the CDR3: TGTGCCAGCAGTGAAGCGGCGGGGGGCTCCTACAATGAGCAGTTCTTC.

The CDR3 is CASSAWTSSYGYTF. In DNA form, the CDR3 reads TGTGCCAGCAGTGCCTGGACAAGCAGCTATGGCTACACCTTC. This chain uses TRBV6-1 with TRBJ1-2; D may be TRBD1 (5 bases). CDR1 MNHNS and CDR2 SASEGT come from the germline V gene. V shed 4 bases and J shed 4 bases, with 13 bases lying between them. This CDR3 region has 14 residues.

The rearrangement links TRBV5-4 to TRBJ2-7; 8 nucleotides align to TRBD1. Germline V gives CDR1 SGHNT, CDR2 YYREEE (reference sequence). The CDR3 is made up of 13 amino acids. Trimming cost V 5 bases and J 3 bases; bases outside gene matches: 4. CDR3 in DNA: TGTGCCAGCAGTTTCGACAGGGGCTACGAGCAGTACTTC. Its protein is CASSFDRGYEQYF.

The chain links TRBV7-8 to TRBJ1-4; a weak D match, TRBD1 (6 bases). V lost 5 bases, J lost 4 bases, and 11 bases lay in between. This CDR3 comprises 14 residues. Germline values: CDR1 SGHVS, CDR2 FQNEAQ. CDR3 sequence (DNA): TGTGCCAGCAGCGAAAGGACAGTTAATGAAAAACTGTTTTTT. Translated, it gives CASSERTVNEKLFF.

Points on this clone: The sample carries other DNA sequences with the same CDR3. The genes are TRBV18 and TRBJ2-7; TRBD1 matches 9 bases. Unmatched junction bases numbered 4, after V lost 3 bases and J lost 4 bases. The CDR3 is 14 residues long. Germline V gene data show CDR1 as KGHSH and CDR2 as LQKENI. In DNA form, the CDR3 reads TGTGCCAGCTCACCTGGACAGGGGTCGTACGAGCAGTACTTC. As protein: CASSPGQGSYEQYF.

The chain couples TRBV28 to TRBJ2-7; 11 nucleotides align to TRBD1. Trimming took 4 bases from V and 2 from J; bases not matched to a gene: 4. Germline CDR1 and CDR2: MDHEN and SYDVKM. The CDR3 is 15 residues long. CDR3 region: CASSSPGQGAYEQYF. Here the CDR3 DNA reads TGTGCCAGCAGTTCACCGGGACAGGGGGCCTACGAGCAGTACTTC.

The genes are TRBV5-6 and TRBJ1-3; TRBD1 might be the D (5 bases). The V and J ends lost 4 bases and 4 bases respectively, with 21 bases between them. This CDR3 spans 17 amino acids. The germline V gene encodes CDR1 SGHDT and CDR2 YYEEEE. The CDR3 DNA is TGTGCCAGCAGCCGGGAGGTCCAGGGTCTTTGGGGAAACACCATATATTTT. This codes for CASSREVQGLWGNTIYF.

In DNA, the CDR3 is TGTGCCAGCAGCCCGGGAGGGGCATGGGAGACCCAGTACTTC. This translates into CASSPGGAWETQYF. The V and J genes are TRBV4-2 and TRBJ2-5, with 8 bases identical to TRBD2. The germline gives CDR1 LGHNA, CDR2 YNFKEQ. The ends lost 4 bases at V and 5 bases at J; junction bases unmatched: 6. The CDR3 has 14 amino acids.

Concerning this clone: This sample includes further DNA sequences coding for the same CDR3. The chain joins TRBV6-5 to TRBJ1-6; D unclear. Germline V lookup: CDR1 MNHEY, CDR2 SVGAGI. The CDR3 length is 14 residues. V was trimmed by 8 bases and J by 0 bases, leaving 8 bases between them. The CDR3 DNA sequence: TGTGCCAGCGCCGCCAGCTCCTATAATTCACCCCTCCACTTT. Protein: CASAASSYNSPLHF.

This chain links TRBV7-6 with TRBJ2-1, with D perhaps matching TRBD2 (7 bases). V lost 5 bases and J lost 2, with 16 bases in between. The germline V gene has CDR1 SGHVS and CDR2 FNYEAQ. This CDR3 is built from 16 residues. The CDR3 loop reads CASSPGRGRTYNEQFF. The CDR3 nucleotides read TGTGCCAGCAGCCCCGGGCGGGGGCGCACCTACAATGAGCAGTTCTTC.

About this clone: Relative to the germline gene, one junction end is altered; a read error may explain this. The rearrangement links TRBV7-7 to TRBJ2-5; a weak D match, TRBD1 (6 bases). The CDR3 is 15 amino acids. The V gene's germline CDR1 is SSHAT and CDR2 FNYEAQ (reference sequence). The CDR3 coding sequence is TGTGCTAGCAGCTTAGGACCAGGGGTCCAAGAGACCCAGTACTTC. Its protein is CASSLGPGVQETQYF.

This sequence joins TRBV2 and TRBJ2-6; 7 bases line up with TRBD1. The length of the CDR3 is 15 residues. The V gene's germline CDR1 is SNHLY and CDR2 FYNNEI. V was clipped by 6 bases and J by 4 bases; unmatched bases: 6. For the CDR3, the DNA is TGTGCCAGCAGCCCGGACAGGTTCGGGGCCAACGTCCTGACTTTC. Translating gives CASSPDRFGANVLTF. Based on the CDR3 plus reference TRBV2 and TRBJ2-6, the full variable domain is EPEVTQTPSHQVTQMGQEVILRCVPISNHLYFYWYRQILGQKVEFLVSFYNNEISEKSEIFDDQFSVERPDGSNFTLKIRSTKLEDSAMYFCASSPDRFGANVLTFGAGSRLTVL.

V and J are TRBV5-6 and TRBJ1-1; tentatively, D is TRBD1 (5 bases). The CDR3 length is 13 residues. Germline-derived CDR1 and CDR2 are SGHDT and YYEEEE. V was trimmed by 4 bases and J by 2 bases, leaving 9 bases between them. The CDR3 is CASSHQGNTEAFF. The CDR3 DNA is TGTGCCAGCAGCCACCAGGGTAACACTGAAGCTTTCTTT.

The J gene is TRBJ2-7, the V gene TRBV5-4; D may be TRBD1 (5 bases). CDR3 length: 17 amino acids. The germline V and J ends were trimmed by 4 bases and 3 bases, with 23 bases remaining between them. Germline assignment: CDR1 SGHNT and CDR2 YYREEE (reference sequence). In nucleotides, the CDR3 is TGTGCCAGCAGCACCCCAAATCCGACAGTAGACGACTACGAGCAGTACTTC. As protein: CASSTPNPTVDDYEQYF.

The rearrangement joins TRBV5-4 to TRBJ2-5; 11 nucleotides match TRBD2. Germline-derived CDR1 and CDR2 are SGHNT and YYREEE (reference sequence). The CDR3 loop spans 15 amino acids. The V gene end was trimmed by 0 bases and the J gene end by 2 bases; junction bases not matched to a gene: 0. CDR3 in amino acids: CASSLASGGQETQYF. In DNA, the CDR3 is TGTGCCAGCAGCTTGGCTAGCGGGGGGCAAGAGACCCAGTACTTC.

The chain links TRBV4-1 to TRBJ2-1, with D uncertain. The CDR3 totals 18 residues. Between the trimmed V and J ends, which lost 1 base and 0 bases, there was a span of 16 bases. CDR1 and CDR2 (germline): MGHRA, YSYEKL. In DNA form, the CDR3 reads TGCGCCAGCAGCCAAGTTAACATGGTCCCAAGCTCCTACAATGAGCAGTTCTTC. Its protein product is CASSQVNMVPSSYNEQFF.

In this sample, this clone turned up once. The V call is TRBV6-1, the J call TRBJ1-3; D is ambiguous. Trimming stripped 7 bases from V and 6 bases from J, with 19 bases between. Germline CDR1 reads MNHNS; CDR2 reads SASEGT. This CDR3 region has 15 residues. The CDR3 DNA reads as TGTGCCAGCACCCCGGGGATCCATATAACAAACACCATATATTTT. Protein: CASTPGIHITNTIYF.